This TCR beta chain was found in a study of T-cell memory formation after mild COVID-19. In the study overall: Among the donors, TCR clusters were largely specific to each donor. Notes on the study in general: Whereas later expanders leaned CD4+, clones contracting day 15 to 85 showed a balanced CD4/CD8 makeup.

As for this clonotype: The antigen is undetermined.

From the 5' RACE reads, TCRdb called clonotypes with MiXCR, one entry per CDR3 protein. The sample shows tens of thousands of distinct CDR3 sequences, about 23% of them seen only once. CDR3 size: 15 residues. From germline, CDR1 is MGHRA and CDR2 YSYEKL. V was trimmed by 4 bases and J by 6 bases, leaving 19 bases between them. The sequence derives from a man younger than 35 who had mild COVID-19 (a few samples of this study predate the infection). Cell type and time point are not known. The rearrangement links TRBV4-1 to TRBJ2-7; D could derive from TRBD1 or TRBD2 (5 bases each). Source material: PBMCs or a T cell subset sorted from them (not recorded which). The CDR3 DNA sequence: TGCGCCAGCAGCCCCCATGGGACCCCAGAGAGCGAGCAGTACGTC. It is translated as CASSPHGTPESEQYV.